This T cell receptor beta chain was sequenced in a study of memory CD4+ T cells and cytomegalovirus serostatus. Study-wide results and limits: Each of 55 to 80 CMV-associated TCRbeta sequences occurred in one to five individuals. CMV serostatus prediction reached median AUC approximately 0.95, or 0.91 with US-trained model.

TCRdb's table, derived via immunoSEQ multiplex PCR, lists solely in-frame clones and lacks some. The sample contains approximately 56,000 clones, about 80% of which appear only once. The sort gate was single viable CD3+CD4+CD8-CD45RO+ cells for memory CD4+ T cells. After thawing, CD4+ T cells were positively selected. Germline loops: CDR1 SGHTA, CDR2 FQGNSA. The CDR3 length is 15 residues. V lost 7 bases to trimming and J lost 4 bases; unmatched junction nucleotides: 10. About this clone: Its antigen is unidentified.

Material: memory CD4+ T cells from blood. The V call is TRBV7-2, the J call TRBJ2-7, with TRBD1 identical over 10 bases. The TCR was taken from an adult in good health and CMV-seronegative. DNA of the CDR3: TGTGCCAGCACCCTTAGCGGGACAGGGGCGTACGAGCAGTACTTC. Translating it yields CASTLSGTGAYEQYF. The full variable domain, completed using reference TRBV7-2 and TRBJ2-7, is GAGVSQSPSNKVTEKGKDVELRCDPISGHTALYWYRQSLGQGLEFLIYFQGNSAPDKSGLPSDRFSAERTGGSVSTLTIQRTQQEDSAVYLCASTLSGTGAYEQYFGPGTRLTVT.